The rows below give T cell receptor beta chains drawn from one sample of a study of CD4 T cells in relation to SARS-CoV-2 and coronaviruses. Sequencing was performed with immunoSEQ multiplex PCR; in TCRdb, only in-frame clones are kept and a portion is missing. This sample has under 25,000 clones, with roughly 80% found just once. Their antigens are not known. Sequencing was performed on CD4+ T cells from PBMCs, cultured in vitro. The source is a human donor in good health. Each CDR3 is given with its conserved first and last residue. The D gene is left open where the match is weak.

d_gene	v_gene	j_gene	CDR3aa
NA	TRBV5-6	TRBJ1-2	CASSTAGAAKGYTF
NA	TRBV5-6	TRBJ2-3	CASSLQRTQYF
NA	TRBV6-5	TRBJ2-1	CASSSVGIYEQFF
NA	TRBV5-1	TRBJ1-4	CASSNREQDEKLFF
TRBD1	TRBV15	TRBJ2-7	CATSTDRHRTYEQYF
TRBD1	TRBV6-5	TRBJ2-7	CASSYSAGGSYEQYF
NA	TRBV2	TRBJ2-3	CASSKTQLRADTQYF
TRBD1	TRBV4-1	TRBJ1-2	CASSQASQGARYGYTF
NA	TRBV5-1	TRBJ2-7	CASSLGQSSYEQYF
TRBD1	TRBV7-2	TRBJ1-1	CASSLLGQTLPVAFF
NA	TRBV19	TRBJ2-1	CASSRRSRPDYNEQFF
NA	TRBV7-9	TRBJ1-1	CASSGNSYTEAFF
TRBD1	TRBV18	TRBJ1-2	CASSPLGGEEGYTF
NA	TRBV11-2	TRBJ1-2	CASSLDRRGRGGYTF
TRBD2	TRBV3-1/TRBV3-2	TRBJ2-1	CASSQDPGGPYNEQFF
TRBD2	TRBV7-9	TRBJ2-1	CASTNPGGAGDNEQFF
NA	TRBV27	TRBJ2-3	CASSVQVPTDTQYF
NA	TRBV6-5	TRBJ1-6	CATRAGSNNSPLHF
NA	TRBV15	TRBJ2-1	CATSPRFGAGSSYNEQFF
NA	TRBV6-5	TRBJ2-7	CASTRQTDYEQYF
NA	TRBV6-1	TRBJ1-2	CASSQAGHGYGYTF
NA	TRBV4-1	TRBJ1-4	CASSQDLERGLREKLFF
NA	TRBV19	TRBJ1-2	CASSIDFRTRGYTF
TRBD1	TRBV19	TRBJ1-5	CASTPGQADQPQHF
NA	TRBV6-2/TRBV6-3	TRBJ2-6	CASSYWGARDSGANVLTF
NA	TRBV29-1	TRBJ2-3	CSVEGQGTDTQYF
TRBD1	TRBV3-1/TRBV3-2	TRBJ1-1	CASSQESLGQGTEAFF
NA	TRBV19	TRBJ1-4	CASSGGTGTNEKLFF
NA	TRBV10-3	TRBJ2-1	CAISEQGRTSNEQFF
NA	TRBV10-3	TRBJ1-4	CATRAPTNEKLFF
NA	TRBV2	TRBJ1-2	CASSQGRVDGYTF
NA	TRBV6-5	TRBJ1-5	CASGKNQPQHF
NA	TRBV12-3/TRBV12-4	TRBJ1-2	CASSLGLDRGYTF
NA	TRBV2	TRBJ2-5	CASSELRDLKETQYF
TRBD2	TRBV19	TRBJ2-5	CASSVTSGSLETQYF
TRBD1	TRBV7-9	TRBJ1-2	CASSLATGGSSGYTF
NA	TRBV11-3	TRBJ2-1	CASSSRRGGGEYNEQFF
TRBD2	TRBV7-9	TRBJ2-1	CASSTGREGSYNEQFF
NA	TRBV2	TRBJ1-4	CASSQAGTNEKLFF
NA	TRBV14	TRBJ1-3	CASSQVRTAGNTIYF
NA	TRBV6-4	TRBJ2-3	CASSAEGGGTDTQYF
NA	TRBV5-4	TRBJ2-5	CASSSFGGRETQYF
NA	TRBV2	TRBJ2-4	CASRGAVDIQYF
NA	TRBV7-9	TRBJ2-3	CASSPKAFIVTSFTDTQYF
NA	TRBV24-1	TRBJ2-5	CATSDLKADEQETQYF
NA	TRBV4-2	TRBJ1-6	CASSQETGSYNSPLHF
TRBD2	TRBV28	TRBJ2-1	CASRSGLGVRALYNEQFF
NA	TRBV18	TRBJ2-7	CASSPLDTSYEQYF
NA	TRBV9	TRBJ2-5	CASSVAGRAETQYF
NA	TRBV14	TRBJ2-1	CASSQRRSGNEQFF
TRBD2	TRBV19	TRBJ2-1	CASRLAGTRYNEQFF
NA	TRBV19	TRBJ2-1	CASSKTTSREQFF
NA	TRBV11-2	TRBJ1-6	CASRTTGATPNSPLHF
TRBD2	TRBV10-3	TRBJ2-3	CATTSRDYSTDTQYF
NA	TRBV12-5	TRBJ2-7	CASGLTLPGHPQYF
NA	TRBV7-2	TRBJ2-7	CASSLTDYEQYF
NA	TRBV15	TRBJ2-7	CATSRATDPFYEQYF
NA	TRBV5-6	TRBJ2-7	CASSLVTAQKGEQYF
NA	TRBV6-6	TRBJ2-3	CASSYSWESSTDTQYF